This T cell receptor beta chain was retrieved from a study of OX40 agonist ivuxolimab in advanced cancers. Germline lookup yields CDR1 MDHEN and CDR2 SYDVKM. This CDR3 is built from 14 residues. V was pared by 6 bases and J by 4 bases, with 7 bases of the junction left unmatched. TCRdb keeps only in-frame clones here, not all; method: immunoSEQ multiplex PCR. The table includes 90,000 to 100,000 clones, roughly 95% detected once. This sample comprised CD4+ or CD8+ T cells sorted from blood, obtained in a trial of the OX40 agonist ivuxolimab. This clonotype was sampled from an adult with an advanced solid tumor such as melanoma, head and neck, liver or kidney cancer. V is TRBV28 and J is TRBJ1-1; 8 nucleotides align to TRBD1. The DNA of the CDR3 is TGTGCCAGCAGGTGGACAGGGAGCGGCACTGAAGCTTTCTTT. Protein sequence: CASRWTGSGTEAFF.